A selection of T cell receptor beta chains follows, all from one sample in a study of T cell responses to AZD1222 COVID-19 vaccine. Sequencing was performed with immunoSEQ multiplex PCR; in TCRdb, only in-frame clones are kept and a portion is missing. This sample has fewer than 150,000 clones, with approximately 85% found just once. The starting material was peripheral blood, obtained 28 days after the second AZD1222 dose. Every receptor here comes from an adult who received the AZD1222 COVID-19 vaccine. The CDR3 runs from the conserved cysteine through the conserved F or W. A D gene is named only where the DNA matches it firmly. Where a row states a size, it is once, few, many or the class of an expanded clone; other rows omit it.

v_gene	d_gene	j_gene	abundance	CDR3aa	CDR3nt
TRBV3-1/TRBV3-2	-	TRBJ2-3	-	CASSQAGTDTQYF	TGTGCCAGCAGCCAAGCGGGCACAGATACGCAGTATTTT
TRBV4-1	-	TRBJ2-1	-	CASSGRYNEQFF	TGCGCCAGCAGCGGCAGATACAATGAGCAGTTCTTC
TRBV5-4	-	TRBJ2-2	-	CASSLDHLQNTGELFF	TGTGCCAGCAGCTTGGACCACCTCCAGAACACCGGGGAGCTGTTTTTT
TRBV29-1	TRBD1	TRBJ2-3	many	CSVDAGTGSADTQYF	TGCAGCGTTGATGCCGGGACAGGGAGCGCAGATACGCAGTATTTT
TRBV10-3	TRBD1	TRBJ1-2	-	CAISTTGTGGDYGYTF	TGTGCCATCAGTACGACCGGGACAGGGGGGGACTATGGCTACACCTTC
TRBV27	-	TRBJ2-7	-	CASRQGLMIYEQYF	TGTGCCAGCAGACAGGGACTTATGATCTACGAGCAGTACTTC
TRBV19	TRBD1	TRBJ1-5	-	CASSKQGAGQPQHF	TGTGCCAGTAGTAAACAGGGGGCCGGTCAGCCCCAGCATTTT
TRBV5-1	TRBD2	TRBJ2-7	many	CASSITSGPSYEQYF	TGCGCCAGCAGCATTACTAGCGGGCCCTCCTACGAGCAGTACTTC
TRBV19	TRBD1	TRBJ1-1	-	CASSMRQGAGGGTEAFF	TGTGCCAGTAGTATGCGTCAGGGGGCTGGGGGCGGCACTGAAGCTTTCTTT
TRBV6-5	-	TRBJ2-7	once	CASSYSSPAHEQYF	TGTGCCAGCAGTTACTCATCGCCAGCGCACGAGCAGTACTTC
TRBV19	-	TRBJ1-5	-	CASSKTQGDNQPQHF	TGTGCCAGTAGTAAGACCCAGGGTGATAATCAGCCCCAGCATTTT
TRBV6-5	-	TRBJ1-5	-	CASSYSFNQPQHF	TGTGCCAGCAGTTACAGCTTTAATCAGCCCCAGCATTTT
TRBV28	-	TRBJ1-1	-	CASSFFGRNTEAFF	TGTGCCAGCAGTTTCTTCGGGCGGAACACTGAAGCTTTCTTT
TRBV10-3	TRBD1	TRBJ1-5	-	CAISESVWGTGRNQPQHF	TGTGCCATCAGTGAGTCGGTTTGGGGGACAGGACGCAATCAGCCCCAGCATTTT
TRBV28	-	TRBJ2-7	-	CATSTPGYEQYF	TGTGCCACCTCAACCCCGGGCTACGAGCAGTACTTC
TRBV7-9	-	TRBJ2-5	-	CASRGETQETQYF	TGTGCCAGCAGGGGGGAGACGCAAGAGACCCAGTACTTC
TRBV19	TRBD1	TRBJ1-6	once	CASSSRDRGNSPLHF	TGTGCCAGTAGTTCCAGGGACAGGGGGAATTCACCCCTCCACTTT
TRBV14	-	TRBJ1-2	-	CASSVSTNYGYTF	TGTGCCAGCAGCGTCAGCACCAACTATGGCTACACCTTC
TRBV12-3/TRBV12-4	-	TRBJ1-5	-	CASRSTGSQPQHF	TGTGCCAGCAGGTCTACAGGGAGCCAGCCCCAGCATTTT
TRBV7-2	-	TRBJ1-2	-	CASSYRHANYGYTF	TGTGCCAGCAGCTATCGACACGCTAACTATGGCTACACCTTC
TRBV19	TRBD1	TRBJ2-2	-	CASGTGWNTGELFF	TGTGCCAGTGGGACAGGGTGGAACACCGGGGAGCTGTTTTTT
TRBV4-2	TRBD1	TRBJ2-7	-	CASSHNRDREAYEQYF	TGTGCCAGCAGCCACAACCGGGACAGGGAGGCCTACGAGCAGTACTTC
TRBV5-1	TRBD1	TRBJ2-7	-	CASSASTGTTPYEQYF	TGCGCCAGCAGCGCCTCGACAGGGACCACCCCCTACGAGCAGTACTTC
TRBV5-5	-	TRBJ1-4	once	CASSLGGVSEKLFF	TGTGCCAGCAGCTTGGGAGGGGTTAGTGAAAAACTGTTTTTT
TRBV6-5	-	TRBJ2-6	-	CASSRGSGANVLTF	TGTGCCAGCAGTCGGGGATCTGGGGCCAACGTCCTGACTTTC
TRBV30	-	TRBJ1-2	-	CAWREAGQSGLGDGYTF	TGTGCCTGGAGAGAGGCGGGGCAAAGTGGCCTAGGGGATGGCTACACCTTC
TRBV5-4	-	TRBJ2-5	-	CASSLLTGTQETQYF	TGTGCCAGCAGCTTACTGACCGGGACACAAGAGACCCAGTACTTC
TRBV2	-	TRBJ2-4	-	CASSEGRGKNIQYF	TGTGCCAGCAGTGAGGGTCGAGGCAAAAACATTCAGTACTTC
TRBV28	-	TRBJ2-1	-	CASSFPYNEQFF	TGTGCCAGCAGTTTCCCCTACAATGAGCAGTTCTTC
TRBV10-3	-	TRBJ2-3	-	CAISDLSTDTQYF	TGTGCCATCAGTGATTTGAGCACAGATACGCAGTATTTT
TRBV30	-	TRBJ1-6	-	CAWSVRGYSPLHF	TGTGCCTGGAGCGTCAGGGGTTATTCACCCCTCCACTTT
TRBV2	-	TRBJ1-1	-	CASSVRENTEAFF	TGTGCCAGCAGTGTTAGAGAGAACACTGAAGCTTTCTTT
TRBV9	-	TRBJ1-5	-	CASSPLQTRSNQPQHF	TGTGCCAGCAGCCCCTTACAGACTCGTAGCAATCAGCCCCAGCATTTT
TRBV6-5	-	TRBJ1-5	-	CASKFLGGNQPQHF	TGTGCCAGCAAATTTCTCGGGGGCAATCAGCCCCAGCATTTT
TRBV10-3	TRBD1	TRBJ1-1	-	CAIRRTGLNTEAFF	TGTGCCATCAGGCGGACAGGCCTGAACACTGAAGCTTTCTTT
TRBV19	-	TRBJ1-4	-	CASSPAGVGKTNEKLFF	TGTGCCAGTAGTCCGGCGGGCGTCGGGAAAACTAATGAAAAACTGTTTTTT
TRBV7-9	-	TRBJ1-1	-	CASSREAEAFF	TGTGCCAGCAGCCGAGAGGCAGAAGCTTTCTTT
TRBV7-6	TRBD1	TRBJ2-3	-	CASSDLGTGTTDTQYF	TGTGCCAGCAGCGATCTGGGGACAGGGACCACAGATACGCAGTATTTT
TRBV28	TRBD1	TRBJ1-5	-	CASMTGTSNQPQHF	TGTGCCAGCATGACAGGGACGAGCAATCAGCCCCAGCATTTT
TRBV10-3	-	TRBJ2-3	-	CAISESADTQYF	TGTGCCATCAGTGAGTCGGCAGATACGCAGTATTTT
TRBV18	TRBD1	TRBJ1-1	-	CASSPAPRGYTEAFF	TGTGCCAGCTCACCGGCCCCCAGGGGGTATACTGAAGCTTTCTTT
TRBV28	TRBD1	TRBJ1-4	few	CASGLRQGNEKLFF	TGTGCCAGCGGACTGCGACAGGGAAATGAAAAACTGTTTTTT
TRBV5-4	-	TRBJ1-2	-	CASSFGVGGDGYTF	TGTGCCAGCAGCTTCGGTGTAGGGGGAGATGGCTACACCTTC
TRBV7-2	-	TRBJ2-5	-	CASSLSFQETQYF	TGTGCCAGCAGCTTAAGCTTTCAAGAGACCCAGTACTTC
TRBV2	-	TRBJ2-7	-	CASRSGLSYEQYF	TGTGCCTCACGTTCAGGGCTCTCCTACGAGCAGTACTTC
TRBV10-3	-	TRBJ2-7	-	CAISIGAYEQYF	TGTGCCATCAGTATCGGAGCCTACGAGCAGTACTTC
TRBV5-1	-	TRBJ1-1	-	CASSRQQGTEAFF	TGCGCCAGCAGCCGCCAACAGGGAACTGAAGCTTTCTTT
TRBV5-6	-	TRBJ1-2	-	CASSFWENYGYTF	TGTGCCAGCAGCTTTTGGGAGAACTATGGCTACACCTTC
TRBV3-1/TRBV3-2	-	TRBJ1-2	-	CASSQEGNYGYTF	TGTGCCAGCAGCCAAGAAGGTAACTATGGCTACACCTTC
TRBV3-1/TRBV3-2	TRBD1	TRBJ2-7	-	CTSSTPGQGAYEQYF	TGTACCAGCAGCACACCGGGACAGGGGGCCTACGAGCAGTACTTC
TRBV12-5	-	TRBJ2-2	-	CASGPFSPRTGELFF	TGTGCTAGTGGTCCCTTTAGCCCGAGGACCGGGGAGCTGTTTTTT
TRBV11-2	-	TRBJ1-1	few	CASRLGRHLNTEAFF	TGTGCCAGCAGGTTGGGGCGACACCTTAACACTGAAGCTTTCTTT
TRBV10-3	-	TRBJ2-1	-	CAIKRDLDNEQFF	TGTGCCATCAAACGGGACCTAGACAATGAGCAGTTCTTC
TRBV18	-	TRBJ2-7	-	CASSPNQEYEQYF	TGTGCCAGCTCACCAAATCAAGAGTACGAGCAGTACTTC
TRBV5-4	-	TRBJ1-4	-	CASSSLDGEGEKLFF	TGTGCCAGCAGCTCCCTGGACGGGGAGGGTGAAAAACTGTTTTTT
TRBV10-3	-	TRBJ2-2	-	CAISGRIGRENTGELFF	TGTGCCATCAGCGGGCGGATTGGTCGGGAGAACACCGGGGAGCTGTTTTTT
TRBV6-5	-	TRBJ1-1	few	CASGGERGLTEAFF	TGTGCCAGCGGGGGGGAGAGGGGTTTGACTGAAGCTTTCTTT
TRBV12-3/TRBV12-4	-	TRBJ1-2	-	CASSPTGYGYTF	TGTGCCAGCAGCCCCACAGGGTATGGCTACACCTTC
TRBV7-2	TRBD1	TRBJ1-2	-	CASSSGQGAYGYTF	TGTGCCAGCAGCTCTGGACAGGGGGCCTATGGCTACACCTTC